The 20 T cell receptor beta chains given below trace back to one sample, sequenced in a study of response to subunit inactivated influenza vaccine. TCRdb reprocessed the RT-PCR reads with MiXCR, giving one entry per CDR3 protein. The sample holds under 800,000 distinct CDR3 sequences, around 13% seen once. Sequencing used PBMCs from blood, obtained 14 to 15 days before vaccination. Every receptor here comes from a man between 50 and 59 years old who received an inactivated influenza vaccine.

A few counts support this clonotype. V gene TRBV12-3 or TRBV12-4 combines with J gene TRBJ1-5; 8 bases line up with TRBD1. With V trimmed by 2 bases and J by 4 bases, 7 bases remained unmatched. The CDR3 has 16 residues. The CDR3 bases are TGTGCCAGCAGTTTATACTGGGGACAGGCAAATCAGCCCCAGCATTTT. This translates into CASSLYWGQANQPQHF.

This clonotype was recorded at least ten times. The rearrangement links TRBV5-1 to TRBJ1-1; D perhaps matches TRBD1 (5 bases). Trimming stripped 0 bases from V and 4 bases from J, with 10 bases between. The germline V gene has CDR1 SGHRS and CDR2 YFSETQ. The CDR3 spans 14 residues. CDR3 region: CASSLARVGTEAFF. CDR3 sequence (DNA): TGCGCCAGCAGCTTGGCCAGGGTGGGCACTGAAGCTTTCTTT.

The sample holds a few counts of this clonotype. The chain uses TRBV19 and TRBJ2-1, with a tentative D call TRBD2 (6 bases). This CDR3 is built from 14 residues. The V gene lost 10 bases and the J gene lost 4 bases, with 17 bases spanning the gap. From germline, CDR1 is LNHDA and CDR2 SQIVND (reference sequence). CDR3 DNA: TGTGCCACCGCGTATGCCCGGGGGTACAATGAGCAGTTCTTC. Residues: CATAYARGYNEQFF.

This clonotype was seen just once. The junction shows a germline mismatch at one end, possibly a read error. CDR3 amino acids: CASSLSRGGHGERFF. For the CDR3, the DNA is TGTGCCAGCAGCTTATCGAGGGGGGGCCATGGTGAGCGGTTCTTC. The chain recombines TRBV7-2 with TRBJ2-1; perhaps TRBD2 as D (7 bases). This CDR3 spans 15 amino acids. CDR1 is SGHTA and CDR2 is FQGNSA in the germline V gene.

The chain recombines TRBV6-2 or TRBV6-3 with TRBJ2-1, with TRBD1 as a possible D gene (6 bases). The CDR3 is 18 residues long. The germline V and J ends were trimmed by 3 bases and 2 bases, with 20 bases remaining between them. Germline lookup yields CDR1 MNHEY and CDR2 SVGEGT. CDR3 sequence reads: CASSYTLSRDKAYNEQFF. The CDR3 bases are TGTGCCAGCAGTTATACCCTCAGTCGGGACAAGGCCTACAATGAGCAGTTCTTC.

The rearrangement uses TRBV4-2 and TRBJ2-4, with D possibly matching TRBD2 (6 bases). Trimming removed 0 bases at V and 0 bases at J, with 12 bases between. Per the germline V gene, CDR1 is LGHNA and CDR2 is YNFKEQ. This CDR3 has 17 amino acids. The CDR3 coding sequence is TGTGCCAGCAGCCAAGAACCAGCGGGCCCAGCCAAAAACATTCAGTACTTC. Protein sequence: CASSQEPAGPAKNIQYF.

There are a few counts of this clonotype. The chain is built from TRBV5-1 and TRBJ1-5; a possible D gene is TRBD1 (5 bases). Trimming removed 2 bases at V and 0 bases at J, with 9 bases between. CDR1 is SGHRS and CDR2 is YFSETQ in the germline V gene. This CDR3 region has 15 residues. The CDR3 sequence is CASSFRGDSNQPQHF. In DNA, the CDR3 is TGCGCCAGCAGCTTCCGAGGGGATAGCAATCAGCCCCAGCATTTT.

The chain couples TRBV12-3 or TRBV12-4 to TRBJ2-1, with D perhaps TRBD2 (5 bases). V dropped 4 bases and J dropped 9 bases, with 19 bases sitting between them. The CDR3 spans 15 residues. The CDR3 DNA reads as TGTGCCAGCAGTTCCCACCCCGGGATGCTAGCTGAGCAGTTCTTC. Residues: CASSSHPGMLAEQFF.

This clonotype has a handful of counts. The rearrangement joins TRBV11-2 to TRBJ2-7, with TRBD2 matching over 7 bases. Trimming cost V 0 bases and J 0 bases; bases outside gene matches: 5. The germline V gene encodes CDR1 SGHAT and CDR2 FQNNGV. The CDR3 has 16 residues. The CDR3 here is CASSLDLLATSYEQYF. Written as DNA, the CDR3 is TGTGCCAGCAGCTTAGACCTACTAGCGACCTCCTACGAGCAGTACTTC.

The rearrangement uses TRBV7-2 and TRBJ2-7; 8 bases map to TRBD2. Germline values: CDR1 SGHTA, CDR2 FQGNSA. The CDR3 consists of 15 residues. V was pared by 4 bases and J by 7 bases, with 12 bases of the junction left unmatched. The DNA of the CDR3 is TGTGCCAGCAGCTGGGGACTAGGGGGAGCGTTAGAGCAGTACTTC. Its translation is CASSWGLGGALEQYF. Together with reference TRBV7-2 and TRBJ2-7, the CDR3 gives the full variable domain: GAGVSQSPSNKVTEKGKDVELRCDPISGHTALYWYRQSLGQGLEFLIYFQGNSAPDKSGLPSDRFSAERTGGSVSTLTIQRTQQEDSAVYLCASSWGLGGALEQYFGPGTRLTVT.

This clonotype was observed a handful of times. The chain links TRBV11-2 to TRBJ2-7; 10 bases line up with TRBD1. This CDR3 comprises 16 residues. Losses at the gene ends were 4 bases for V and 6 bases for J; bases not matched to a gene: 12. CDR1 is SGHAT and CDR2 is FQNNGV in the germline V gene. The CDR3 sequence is CASSSKGLDRGSEQYF. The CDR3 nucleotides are TGTGCCAGCAGCTCCAAAGGTCTGGACAGGGGGTCCGAGCAGTACTTC.

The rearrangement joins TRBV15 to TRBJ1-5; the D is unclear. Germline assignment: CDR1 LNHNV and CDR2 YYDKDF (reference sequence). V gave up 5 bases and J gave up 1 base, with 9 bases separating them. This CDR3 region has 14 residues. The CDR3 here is CATSAYMSNQPQHF. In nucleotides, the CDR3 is TGTGCCACCAGCGCATACATGAGCAATCAGCCCCAGCATTTT.

The CDR3 DNA is TGTGCCAGCAGCCAAGGACTAAGCCAGCAGTTCTTC. This codes for CASSQGLSQQFF. J is TRBJ2-1 and V is TRBV3-1; D is possibly TRBD2 (5 bases). This CDR3 is built from 12 residues. Trimming pared 1 base from V and 11 bases from J, leaving 9 bases between. Germline V gene lookup returns CDR1 LGHDT and CDR2 YNNKEL (reference sequence).

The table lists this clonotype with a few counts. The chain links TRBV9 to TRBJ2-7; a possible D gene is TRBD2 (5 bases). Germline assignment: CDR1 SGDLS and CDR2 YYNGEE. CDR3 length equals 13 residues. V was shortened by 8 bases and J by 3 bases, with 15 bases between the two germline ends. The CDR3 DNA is TGTGCCAGTGGACCGGCACTAGGCTACGAGCAGTACTTC. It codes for CASGPALGYEQYF.

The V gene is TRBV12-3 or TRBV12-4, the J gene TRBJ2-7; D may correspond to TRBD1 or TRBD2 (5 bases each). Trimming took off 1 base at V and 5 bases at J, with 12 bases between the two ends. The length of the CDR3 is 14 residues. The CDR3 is CASSLDSGRNEQYF. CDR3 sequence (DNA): TGTGCCAGCAGTTTAGATTCGGGGCGGAACGAGCAGTACTTC.

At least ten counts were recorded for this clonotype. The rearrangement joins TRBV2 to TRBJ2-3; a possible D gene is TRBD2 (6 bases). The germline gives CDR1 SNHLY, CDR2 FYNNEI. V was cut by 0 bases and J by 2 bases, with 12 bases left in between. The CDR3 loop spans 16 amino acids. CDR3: CASSEASGTNTDTQYF. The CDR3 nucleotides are TGTGCCAGCAGTGAAGCTAGCGGAACAAACACAGATACGCAGTATTTT.

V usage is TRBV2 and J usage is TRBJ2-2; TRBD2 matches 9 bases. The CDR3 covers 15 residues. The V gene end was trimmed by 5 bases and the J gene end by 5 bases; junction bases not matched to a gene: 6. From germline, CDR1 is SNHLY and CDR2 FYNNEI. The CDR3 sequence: CASSRLAAITGELFF. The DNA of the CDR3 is TGTGCCAGCAGTAGACTAGCGGCGATTACCGGGGAGCTGTTTTTT.

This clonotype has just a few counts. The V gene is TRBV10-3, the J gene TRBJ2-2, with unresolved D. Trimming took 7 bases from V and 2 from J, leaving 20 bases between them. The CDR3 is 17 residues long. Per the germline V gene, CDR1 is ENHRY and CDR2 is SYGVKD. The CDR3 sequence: CAINGQFMAQNTGELFF. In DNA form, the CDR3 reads TGTGCCATCAATGGGCAGTTTATGGCGCAAAACACCGGGGAGCTGTTTTTT.

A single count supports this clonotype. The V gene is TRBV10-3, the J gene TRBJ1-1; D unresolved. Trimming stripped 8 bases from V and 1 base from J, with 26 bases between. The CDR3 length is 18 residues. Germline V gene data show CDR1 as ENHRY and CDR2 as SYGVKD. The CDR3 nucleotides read TGTGCCATCTGTTCAATTTTTATTTATGGGGTGTCGAACACTGAAGCTTTCTTT. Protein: CAICSIFIYGVSNTEAFF.

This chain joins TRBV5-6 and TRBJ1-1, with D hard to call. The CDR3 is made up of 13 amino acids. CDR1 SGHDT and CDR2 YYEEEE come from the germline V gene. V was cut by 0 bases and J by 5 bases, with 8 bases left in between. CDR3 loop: CASSLVGKTEAFF. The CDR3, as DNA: TGTGCCAGCAGCTTGGTAGGCAAAACTGAAGCTTTCTTT.